One T cell receptor (beta chain) is described in this entry. This clone's antigen is unknown. Base qualities are not at hand, and no much larger clone is one base apart. Healthy HIV-negative adults with no recently reported acute infections or vaccinations were included as donors. Only Caucasian adults living in Nashville, Tennessee, USA were represented among the donors. In the unsorted samples, 90 million to 100 million PBMCs were counted, and genomic DNA was extracted using the QIAamp DNA Blood Mini kit. Blood was collected by leukapheresis, and PBMCs were isolated by Ficoll-Histopaque density gradient centrifugation and then cryopreserved in liquid nitrogen vapor phase. This entry belongs to a study of shared clonotypes between healthy human individuals (dated by TCRdb to 2018 to 2020). About the full investigation: Three men and two women, aged 18 to 49 years, made up the cohort. To estimate repertoire size and how much clonotypes are shared between individuals, the study performed deep sequencing of blood TCR repertoires from a handful of healthy adults. Between about 0.85 and 8.9 billion PBMCs per donor were obtained by leukapheresis. Different laboratories and diverse techniques were used to prepare libraries and sequence TCR repertoires, to increase sequencing depth and limit assay-specific biases. Beyond this particular receptor, the publication reports: Pairwise subsampling indicated that sequencing depth was expected to affect the degree of clonotype sharing among donors. Because the study included only a small number of donors, the genetic and exposure-history diversity represented was limited. Sampling was limited to blood, and TCR repertoires in tissue likely differ from TCR repertoires in blood.

TCR CDR3 regions were amplified from genomic DNA by multiplex PCR using the deep immunoSEQ assay. Extracted genomic DNA from each cell subset was distributed evenly across all wells of several immunoSEQ 96-well plates, and each plate was treated as a replicate. For unsorted PBMC, 250 to 350 ng genomic DNA, equal to roughly 32,000 T cell genomes, was loaded into each replicate PCR. Genomic DNA from unsorted PBMC was sequenced over ten immunoSEQ deep assay plates. Purified libraries were measured with a Qubit 3.0 fluorometer, size-checked on a Bioanalyzer 2100, and measured again with the KAPA Library Quantification kit. A separate single-read 150-cycle Illumina NextSeq 550 flow cell was used to sequence each immunoSEQ 96-well plate. From the authors' description of their analysis: Because the immunoSEQ output included only junctional sequences and no quality scores, the filtering could not be the same as the filtering used for full-length reads. Sequences were annotated with PyIR, a Python wrapper for IgBLAST v1.9, and V/J genes and CDR3 were assigned using IMGT germline references. Reads with weak V/J assignments (E-value above 1e-6), missing CDR3, stop codons, out-of-frame junctions, or ambiguous translated residues were removed. V3J clonotypes were defined as sequences sharing an identical inferred V gene, J gene, and CDR3 amino acid sequence. The percentage overlap between two repertoires was calculated by dividing the number of shared unique clonotypes by the size of the smaller repertoire. Three approaches were used to assess repertoire richness: RTK rarefaction, the Chao1 estimator, and Recon v2.1 estimates of unobserved clonotypes. TCRdb took over this immuneACCESS table, retaining in-frame rearrangements with V and J assigned. Such tables are incomplete; in checked studies, under half of the missing clones stem from an unresolved V gene, and the remainder is unexplained. V and J calls plus clone size are reproduced from that table; the DNA served to infer D and trimming. This sample lists about 480,000 clones; 75% to 80% were detected once. 9.5% to 15% of the sample belongs to the ten largest clones.

From cysteine to phenylalanine, the CDR3 is 11 amino acids long. Only the CDR3 region is kept as DNA, spanning 33 bases read in frame from base 1. A distance of 6 bases separates the germline ends of V and J, which lose 7 bases and 6 bases respectively. The germline V gene supplies CDR1 SNHLY and CDR2 FYNNEI. The sequence joins TRBV2 to TRBJ2-2; the D gene is perhaps TRBD2, from 5 matching bases. The TCR originated in a woman in her forties in good health. Some clones in this sample may be carry-over from other donors' samples. The sample was PBMCs. The DNA sequence is as follows: TGTGCCAGCAACGGGGCCGGGGAGCTGTTTTTT. The resulting protein is CASNGAGELFF. The variable domain in full, with residues beyond the CDR3 obtained from the reference TRBV2 and TRBJ2-2 genes, is EPEVTQTPSHQVTQMGQEVILRCVPISNHLYFYWYRQILGQKVEFLVSFYNNEISEKSEIFDDQFSVERPDGSNFTLKIRSTKLEDSAMYFCASNGAGELFFGEGSRLTVL.